This passage covers 26 T cell receptor beta chains from one sample sequenced in a study of control samples from healthy donors and cancer patients. Repertoires were generated with immunoSEQ multiplex PCR, while TCRdb's copy carries only in-frame clones and drops some. The sample contains around 86,000 clones, about 90% of which appear only once. The sequencing input was PBMCs. These receptors originate from a woman in her fifties or sixties with head and neck cancer.

The gene calls are TRBV28 and TRBJ2-2; maybe TRBD1 (6 bases). The germline V gene has CDR1 MDHEN and CDR2 SYDVKM. The CDR3 length is 17 residues. V gave up 5 bases and J gave up 3 bases, with 19 bases separating them. The CDR3 sequence is CASSPRGSGAHTGELFF. The CDR3 region has the DNA TGTGCCAGCAGTCCCAGAGGTTCAGGGGCCCACACCGGGGAGCTGTTTTTT.

The V call is TRBV2, the J call TRBJ2-2, with 9 bases matching TRBD2. CDR3 size: 15 residues. The germline V gene has CDR1 SNHLY and CDR2 FYNNEI. With V trimmed by 5 bases and J by 3 bases, 4 bases remained unmatched. The CDR3 nucleotides read TGTGCCAGCAGTATCTTAGCGGGAGACACCGGGGAGCTGTTTTTT. It encodes CASSILAGDTGELFF.

The V and J genes are TRBV29-1 and TRBJ2-3; TRBD2 matches 8 bases. The CDR3 covers 15 residues. Germline lookup yields CDR1 SQVTM and CDR2 ANQGSEA. V shed 6 bases, J shed 3 bases, and the junction held 11 bases outside the gene matches. The CDR3 sequence is CSVIAGSGITDTQYF. CDR3 bases: TGCAGCGTGATAGCGGGAAGTGGTATTACAGATACGCAGTATTTT.

The gene calls are TRBV6-5 and TRBJ1-1; D may be TRBD1 (5 bases). This CDR3 region has 15 residues. Per germline, CDR1 MNHEY and CDR2 SVGAGI. V lost 0 bases to trimming and J lost 1 base, with 9 bases between them. In DNA form, the CDR3 reads TGTGCCAGCAGTTACTCCTCCCAGGGGAACACTGAAGCTTTCTTT. This sequence encodes CASSYSSQGNTEAFF.

The CDR3 coding sequence is TGTGCCAGCAGCAACCGGGACAGGGCCCCGACGAACACTGAAGCTTTCTTT. It specifies CASSNRDRAPTNTEAFF. The chain recombines TRBV5-4 with TRBJ1-1; 9 positions agree with TRBD1. The trim removed 4 bases at V and 1 base at J, leaving 11 bases unmatched. The germline V gene encodes CDR1 SGHNT and CDR2 YYREEE (reference sequence). The CDR3 sequence is 17 residues long.

This sequence joins TRBV5-5 and TRBJ2-2; 11 positions match TRBD2. With 7 bases clipped from V and 1 base from J, the junction kept 6 bases outside the gene matches. The germline V gene encodes CDR1 SGHKS and CDR2 YYEKEE (reference sequence). The CDR3 loop spans 16 amino acids. The DNA for the CDR3 is TGTGCCAGCGACTTTAGCGGGAGGGTGAACACCGGGGAGCTGTTTTTT. Protein sequence: CASDFSGRVNTGELFF.

The rearrangement joins TRBV28 to TRBJ1-5, with 11 bases matching TRBD1. CDR3 length: 16 residues. Germline CDR1 and CDR2: MDHEN and SYDVKM. After removal of 1 base from V and 11 bases from J, the junction contained 10 bases not matched to a gene. The CDR3 loop reads CASSLLGQGVQSAQHF. The CDR3 DNA reads as TGTGCCAGCAGTTTATTGGGACAGGGGGTCCAATCAGCCCAGCATTTT.

The chain uses TRBV20-1 and TRBJ2-1; no reliable D call. The germline V gene encodes CDR1 DFQATT and CDR2 SNEGSKA (reference sequence). V was trimmed by 2 bases and J by 9 bases, leaving 5 bases between them. The CDR3 has 10 residues. This chain's CDR3 is CSARITEQFF. CDR3 bases: TGCAGTGCTAGAATCACTGAGCAGTTCTTC.

The rearrangement links TRBV7-8 to TRBJ2-2; tentative D call: TRBD2 (6 bases). Germline V gene sequence: CDR1 SGHVS, CDR2 FQNEAQ. This CDR3 is built from 14 residues. Trimming shortened V by 4 bases and J by 0 bases, and 6 bases separated the two germline ends. The DNA of the CDR3 is TGTGCCAGCAGCTGGGACTCGAACACCGGGGAGCTGTTTTTT. Its protein product is CASSWDSNTGELFF.

V is TRBV18 and J is TRBJ2-1; the D gene is possibly TRBD2 (5 bases). The V end was cut by 2 bases, the J end by 3 bases, with 14 bases between. This CDR3 has 16 residues. Per the germline V gene, CDR1 is KGHSH and CDR2 is LQKENI. The CDR3 DNA reads as TGTGCCAGCTCACCAGCTCCCTACGCGGGCTACAATGAGCAGTTCTTC. Translated, it gives CASSPAPYAGYNEQFF.

This clone was counted a few times. The genes are TRBV30 and TRBJ2-7; TRBD2 aligns across 12 bases. This CDR3 comprises 16 residues. The J segment lost 5 bases and the V segment lost 3 bases, leaving 11 bases of the junction unmatched. The V gene's germline CDR1 is GTSNPN and CDR2 SVGIG (reference sequence). The chain's CDR3 is CAWRPAGLAGRNEQYF. CDR3 DNA sequence: TGTGCCTGGAGACCGGCTGGACTAGCGGGACGGAACGAGCAGTACTTC. The full variable domain, rest sourced from reference TRBV30 and TRBJ2-7, is SQTIHQWPATLVQPVGSPLSLECTVEGTSNPNLYWYRQAAGRGLQLLFYSVGIGQISSEVPQNLSASRPQDRQFILSSKKLLLSDSGFYLCAWRPAGLAGRNEQYFGPGTRLTVT.

The gene calls are TRBV12-3 or TRBV12-4 and TRBJ1-1; D gene ambiguous. Deletions cut 2 bases from V and 11 bases from J, with 9 bases between. There are 11 residues in the CDR3. The DNA of the CDR3 is TGTGCCAGCAGTTTAAAGGCGTCTGCTTTCTTT. This sequence encodes CASSLKASAFF.

The CDR3 DNA sequence: TGTGCCAGCAGCCGAGGACAGGGGTCGGGCTACACCTTC. Amino acids: CASSRGQGSGYTF. The chain couples TRBV7-9 to TRBJ1-2, with TRBD1 matching over 9 bases. This CDR3 contains 13 residues. Trimming at V came to 5 bases and at J to 8 bases, leaving 6 bases not matched to a gene. Germline V CDR1 and CDR2: SEHNR, FQNEAQ (reference sequence).

This clone was seen only once. V is TRBV27 and J is TRBJ1-4; 8 positions match TRBD1. This CDR3 is built from 15 residues. CDR1 and CDR2 from the germline V gene are MNHEY and SMNVEV (reference sequence). V lost 9 bases and J lost 2; bases outside the gene matches: 8. CDR3 in DNA: TGTGCCAGATTACCCAGGGGGCCGACTAATGAAAAACTGTTTTTT. Protein sequence: CARLPRGPTNEKLFF.

The chain couples TRBV14 to TRBJ2-3; D is undetermined. This CDR3 has 18 residues. Germline V gene sequence: CDR1 SGHDN, CDR2 FVKESK. Trimming cost V 4 bases and J 0 bases, with 20 bases left between them. CDR3 DNA: TGTGCCAGCAGCCTTCACCCCGAGATCTCGATTAGCACAGATACGCAGTATTTT. Its translation is CASSLHPEISISTDTQYF.

The gene calls are TRBV28 and TRBJ2-1; 11 nucleotides line up with TRBD2. The CDR3 loop spans 14 amino acids. V shed 5 bases and J 7 bases; nucleotides not matched to a gene: 4. CDR1 is MDHEN, CDR2 SYDVKM, per germline. The CDR3 DNA reads TGTGCCAGCAGTACACTAGCGGGAGAGAATGAGCAGTTCTTC. This translates into CASSTLAGENEQFF. Full variable domain (remainder filled in from reference TRBV28 and TRBJ2-1): DVKVTQSSRYLVKRTGEKVFLECVQDMDHENMFWYRQDPGLGLRLIYFSYDVKMKEKGDIPEGYSVSREKKERFSLILESASTNQTSMYLCASSTLAGENEQFFGPGTRLTVL.

The genes are TRBV11-2 and TRBJ2-2, with TRBD2 matching 9 bases. CDR1 and CDR2 from the germline V gene are SGHAT and FQNNGV. The CDR3 covers 14 residues. The V gene end was trimmed by 7 bases and the J gene end by 4 bases; junction bases not matched to a gene: 4. CDR3 nucleotide sequence: TGTGCCAGCACCGGGACTAGCAGCACCGGGGAGCTGTTTTTT. It codes for CASTGTSSTGELFF.

The chain employs TRBV13 and TRBJ2-4; D is unclear. The CDR3 has 15 residues. Trimming took 1 base from V and 0 from J, leaving 7 bases between them. Germline CDR1 is PRHDT and CDR2 is FYEKMQ (reference sequence). The CDR3: CASSLVGLAKNIQYF. CDR3 in DNA: TGTGCCAGCAGCTTAGTAGGGCTAGCCAAAAACATTCAGTACTTC. The complete variable domain, with remaining parts taken from reference TRBV13 and TRBJ2-4, reads AAGVIQSPRHLIKEKRETATLKCYPIPRHDTVYWYQQGPGQDPQFLISFYEKMQSDKGSIPDRFSAQQFSDYHSELNMSSLELGDSALYFCASSLVGLAKNIQYFGAGTRLSVL.

V gene TRBV18 combines with J gene TRBJ1-5; D is undetermined. The CDR3 is 15 amino acids. V was shortened by 1 base and J by 5 bases, with 12 bases between the two germline ends. Germline V gene lookup returns CDR1 KGHSH and CDR2 LQKENI. The CDR3 region is CASSPLSSTDQPQHF. The CDR3 nucleotides read TGTGCCAGCTCACCACTTTCTAGTACGGATCAGCCCCAGCATTTT. The full variable domain, rest sourced from reference TRBV18 and TRBJ1-5, is NAGVMQNPRHLVRRRGQEARLRCSPMKGHSHVYWYRQLPEEGLKFMVYLQKENIIDESGMPKERFSAEFPKEGPSILRIQQVVRGDSAAYFCASSPLSSTDQPQHFGDGTRLSIL.

The table lists this clone with a count of one. This chain joins TRBV3-1 (or the pseudogene TRBV3-2) and TRBJ2-2, with 14 bases matching TRBD2. The germline gives CDR1 LGHDT, CDR2 YNNKEL (reference sequence). Trimming took 1 base from V and 4 from J; bases not matched to a gene: 5. The CDR3 has 18 residues. This chain's CDR3 is CASSQAGTSGSSTGELFF. For the CDR3, the DNA is TGTGCCAGCAGCCAAGCTGGGACTAGCGGGAGTAGCACCGGGGAGCTGTTTTTT.

The chain recombines TRBV15 with TRBJ2-4; D ambiguous. CDR3 length: 12 residues. Per germline, CDR1 LNHNV and CDR2 YYDKDF (reference sequence). Between the trimmed V and J ends, which lost 6 bases and 2 bases, there was a span of 5 bases. The CDR3, as DNA: TGTGCCACCAGAGGTTCCAAAAACATTCAGTACTTC. Protein sequence: CATRGSKNIQYF.

The chain has TRBV5-4 and TRBJ2-2, with 8 bases matching TRBD1. V lost 3 bases to trimming and J lost 1 base; unmatched junction nucleotides: 2. CDR1 and CDR2 from the germline V gene are SGHNT and YYREEE (reference sequence). The CDR3 runs 15 residues. The DNA of the CDR3 is TGTGCCAGCAGCTGGGGGACAGGGAACACCGGGGAGCTGTTTTTT. Translating gives CASSWGTGNTGELFF. The full variable domain, with the rest looked up from reference TRBV5-4 and TRBJ2-2, is ETGVTQSPTHLIKTRGQQVTLRCSSQSGHNTVSWYQQALGQGPQFIFQYYREEENGRGNFPPRFSGLQFPNYSSELNVNALELDDSALYLCASSWGTGNTGELFFGEGSRLTVL.

CDR3 DNA sequence: TGCGCCAGCAGCCAAGGATGGACCCTAGGCACAGATACGCAGTATTTT. Translating gives CASSQGWTLGTDTQYF. The chain is built from TRBV4-1 and TRBJ2-3, with D hard to call. Trimming stripped 1 base from V and 1 base from J, with 12 bases between. Germline CDR1 is MGHRA and CDR2 is YSYEKL. The CDR3 is made up of 16 amino acids.

The V call is TRBV2, the J call TRBJ2-4; 14 bases are shared with TRBD2. J was trimmed by 0 bases and V by 2 bases; bases with no gene match: 18. The length of the CDR3 is 23 residues. Germline-derived CDR1 and CDR2 are SNHLY and FYNNEI. The CDR3: CASSERGGAATSGRALAKNIQYF. The CDR3 nucleotides read TGTGCCAGCAGTGAAAGAGGGGGGGCCGCGACTAGCGGGAGGGCCCTAGCCAAAAACATTCAGTACTTC.

The chain combines TRBV7-2 with TRBJ2-1, with 10 bases fitting TRBD2. The CDR3 runs to 14 residues. The J segment lost 9 bases and the V segment lost 1 base, leaving 3 bases of the junction unmatched. Looked up from germline, CDR1 is SGHTA and CDR2 is FQGNSA. CDR3 sequence reads: CASSLDGLAAEQFF. The CDR3 nucleotides are TGTGCCAGCAGCTTAGACGGACTAGCGGCTGAGCAGTTCTTC.

V gene TRBV18 combines with J gene TRBJ2-7, with D tentatively TRBD1 (5 bases). The CDR3 is 12 amino acids. Per germline, CDR1 KGHSH and CDR2 LQKENI. V was clipped by 5 bases and J by 4 bases, with 9 bases between them. The CDR3 reads CASSEGAYEQYF. In DNA, the CDR3 is TGTGCCAGCTCAGAAGGGGCTTACGAGCAGTACTTC.